One and the same sample provided the 15 T cell receptor beta chains below, sequenced in a study of Ad26.COV2.S vaccination and SARS-CoV-2 variants. Profiled with immunoSEQ multiplex PCR; TCRdb holds only in-frame clones, not every one. The table lists a few hundred thousand clones, about nine tenths of them singletons, with about 3.4% in the top ten. The treatment here: roughly 19 received Ad26.COV2.S at low or high dose, single or two shots; a few received placebo; per-sample allocation not given. The investigators took samples on day 63 after the first vaccine or placebo injection. Specimen: peripheral blood, collected in a trial of Ad26.COV2.S vaccine versus placebo. The receptors here all came from a person aged 18-60 years who received the Ad26.COV2.S COVID-19 vaccine or a placebo.

The chain combines TRBV30 with TRBJ2-7; a weak D match, TRBD2 (5 bases). CDR3 length: 13 residues. Trimming stripped 1 base from V and 3 bases from J, with 10 bases between. Germline V CDR1 and CDR2: GTSNPN, SVGIG (reference sequence). The CDR3 DNA follows: TGTGCCTGGAGTGGACTACCCGTCTACGAGCAGTACTTC. Its translation is CAWSGLPVYEQYF.

The chain recombines TRBV5-1 with TRBJ2-5; 11 nucleotides line up with TRBD2. Germline V gene data show CDR1 as SGHRS and CDR2 as YFSETQ. V trimming: 4 bases; J trimming: 2 bases; junction bases outside the gene matches: 4. This CDR3 comprises 15 residues. The CDR3 DNA follows: TGCGCCAGCAGCCTGGGACTAGCGGCACAAGAGACCCAGTACTTC. Its protein is CASSLGLAAQETQYF.

The chain joins TRBV11-3 to TRBJ2-7; 7 bases line up with TRBD2. The ends lost 1 base at V and 0 bases at J; junction bases unmatched: 3. The germline CDR1 and CDR2 sequences are SGHNT and YENEEA. The CDR3 totals 15 residues. The CDR3 nucleotides are TGTGCCAGCAGCTTAGGCGGGGGACTCTCCTACGAGCAGTACTTC. This encodes CASSLGGGLSYEQYF. Full variable domain (missing parts from reference TRBV11-3 and TRBJ2-7): EAGVVQSPRYKIIEKKQPVAFWCNPISGHNTLYWYLQNLGQGPELLIRYENEEAVDDSQLPKDRFSAERLKGVDSTLKIQPAELGDSAVYLCASSLGGGLSYEQYFGPGTRLTVT.

CDR3 in amino acids: CAWSVLGGGNEQFF. In DNA, the CDR3 is TGTGCCTGGAGTGTACTGGGGGGAGGGAATGAGCAGTTCTTC. The V and J genes are TRBV30 and TRBJ2-1; the match to TRBD2 covers 7 bases. Germline lookup yields CDR1 GTSNPN and CDR2 SVGIG (reference sequence). J lost 7 bases, V lost 0 bases, and 6 bases had no gene match. The CDR3 has 14 amino acids.

The chain links TRBV5-6 to TRBJ1-2; 11 bases fit TRBD1. V gave up 3 bases and J gave up 8 bases; unmatched junction bases: 3. Germline CDR1 SGHDT, CDR2 YYEEEE. This CDR3 is built from 13 residues. CDR3 residues: CASSSGTGGGYTF. CDR3 sequence (DNA): TGTGCCAGCAGCTCCGGGACAGGGGGAGGCTACACCTTC.

This chain joins TRBV7-2 and TRBJ2-1; 11 nucleotides match TRBD2. V was clipped by 3 bases and J by 9 bases; unmatched bases: 4. The V gene's germline CDR1 is SGHTA and CDR2 FQGNSA. This CDR3 is 14 amino acids long. The CDR3 nucleotides read TGTGCCAGCAGCTTGGGACTAGCGGCCGTTGAGCAGTTCTTC. This translates into CASSLGLAAVEQFF.

The chain couples TRBV19 to TRBJ1-4, with 12 bases lining up with TRBD1. CDR3 size: 16 residues. V was pared by 3 bases and J by 4 bases, with 3 bases of the junction left unmatched. Germline V lookup: CDR1 LNHDA, CDR2 SQIVND (reference sequence). This CDR3 reads CASSMGTGGFNEKLFF. CDR3 DNA: TGTGCCAGTAGTATGGGGACAGGGGGCTTTAATGAAAAACTGTTTTTT.

This chain connects TRBV29-1 to TRBJ2-1; D perhaps matches TRBD1 (6 bases). The V and J ends lost 6 bases and 0 bases respectively, with 12 bases between them. Germline lookup yields CDR1 SQVTM and CDR2 ANQGSEA. The CDR3 runs to 14 residues. As DNA, the CDR3 is TGCAGCGTGGAGGACAGTAGCTCCTACAATGAGCAGTTCTTC. Translating gives CSVEDSSSYNEQFF.

The rearrangement joins TRBV10-3 to TRBJ2-7, with D perhaps TRBD1 (5 bases). Trimming left V 6 bases short and J 3 bases short, with 9 bases between. The CDR3 runs 12 residues. CDR1 is ENHRY and CDR2 is SYGVKD in the germline V gene. The CDR3 protein is CAIRETDYEQYF. CDR3 in DNA: TGTGCCATCAGGGAGACAGACTACGAGCAGTACTTC.

This chain joins TRBV5-1 and TRBJ1-6; no reliable D call. CDR1 is SGHRS, CDR2 YFSETQ, per germline. Trimming pared 2 bases from V and 7 bases from J, leaving 10 bases between. The CDR3 covers 14 residues. CDR3 sequence: CASSFEVPNSPLHF. For the CDR3, the DNA is TGCGCCAGCAGCTTTGAGGTACCCAATTCACCCCTCCACTTT.

V usage is TRBV3-1 (or the pseudogene TRBV3-2) and J usage is TRBJ2-3, with a weak D call TRBD2 (7 bases). Per the germline V gene, CDR1 is LGHDT and CDR2 is YNNKEL (reference sequence). Between the trimmed V and J ends, which lost 5 bases and 2 bases, there was a span of 20 bases. CDR3 size: 17 residues. The CDR3 is CASSGGGRGAYTDTQYF. The DNA for the CDR3 is TGTGCCAGCAGCGGCGGGGGACGGGGGGCCTACACAGATACGCAGTATTTT.

This sequence joins TRBV6-1 and TRBJ1-6; tentatively, D is TRBD1 (5 bases). CDR3 size: 16 residues. Germline V CDR1 and CDR2: MNHNS, SASEGT. With 2 bases removed from V and 3 bases from J, the gap between germline ends came to 11 bases. The CDR3 spells CASSETGGGYNSPLHF. CDR3 in DNA: TGTGCCAGCAGTGAAACCGGGGGAGGCTATAATTCACCCCTCCACTTT.

The genes are TRBV7-2 and TRBJ1-1, with D hard to call. The CDR3 loop spans 14 amino acids. Trimming left V 0 bases short and J 4 bases short, with 9 bases between. Germline V gene lookup returns CDR1 SGHTA and CDR2 FQGNSA. CDR3 protein: CASSLAGGLTEAFF. The CDR3 coding sequence is TGTGCCAGCAGCTTAGCTGGAGGGCTCACTGAAGCTTTCTTT.

This chain joins TRBV3-1 (or the pseudogene TRBV3-2) and TRBJ2-3, with no clear D. With 1 base removed from V and 0 bases from J, the gap between germline ends came to 11 bases. This CDR3 region has 16 residues. Germline loops: CDR1 LGHDT, CDR2 YNNKEL (reference sequence). The CDR3 DNA reads as TGTGCCAGCAGCCAAGGAACACCCCTCAGCACAGATACGCAGTATTTT. Amino acids: CASSQGTPLSTDTQYF.

This chain joins TRBV4-1 and TRBJ1-3; TRBD1 might be the D (5 bases). In germline, CDR1 is MGHRA, CDR2 YSYEKL. CDR3 length: 17 amino acids. The V end lost 4 bases, the J end lost 4 bases, and 20 bases lay between the germline ends. The CDR3 here is CASSLEASYRGGNTIYF. In nucleotides, the CDR3 is TGCGCCAGCAGCCTGGAGGCATCCTATCGGGGGGGAAACACCATATATTTT.